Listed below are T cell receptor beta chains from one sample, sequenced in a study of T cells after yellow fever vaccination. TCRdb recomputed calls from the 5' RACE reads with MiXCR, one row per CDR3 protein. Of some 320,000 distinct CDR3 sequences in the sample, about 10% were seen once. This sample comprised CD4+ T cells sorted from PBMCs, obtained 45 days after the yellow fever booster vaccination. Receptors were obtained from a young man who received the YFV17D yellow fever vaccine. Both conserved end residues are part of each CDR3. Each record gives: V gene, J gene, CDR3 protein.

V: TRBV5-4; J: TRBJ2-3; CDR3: CASSLKSSSTDTQYF
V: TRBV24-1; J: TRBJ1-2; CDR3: CATSEGFGYGYTF
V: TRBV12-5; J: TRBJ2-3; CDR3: CASARTGGEGTDTQYF
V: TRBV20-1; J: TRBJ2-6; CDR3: CSALKSGANVLTF
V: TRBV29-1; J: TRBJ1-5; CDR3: CSVRQGDSNQPQHF
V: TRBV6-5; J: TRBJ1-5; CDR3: CASSYLGGSQPQHF
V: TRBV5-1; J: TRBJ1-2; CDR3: CASSLTPDRGKVYGYTF
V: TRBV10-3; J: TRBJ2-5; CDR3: CAISGQETQYF
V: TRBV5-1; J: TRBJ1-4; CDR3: CASHADRDEKLFF
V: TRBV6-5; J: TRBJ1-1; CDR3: CASSYSDRFTEAFF
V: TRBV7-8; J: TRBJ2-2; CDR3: CASSPTTNTGELFF
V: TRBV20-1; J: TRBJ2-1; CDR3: CSASGGSHEQFF
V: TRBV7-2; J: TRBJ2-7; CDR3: CASSLGSSGASYEQYF
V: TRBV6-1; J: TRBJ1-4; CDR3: CASSEKSAGTNEKLFF
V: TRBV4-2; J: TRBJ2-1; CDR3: CASSQDWSGGAYNEQFF
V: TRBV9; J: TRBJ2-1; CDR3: CASSVLAGGANEQFF
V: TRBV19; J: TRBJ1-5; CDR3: CASRGPGGMIQPQHF